This entry features one T cell receptor beta chain sequence. What it recognizes is unknown. This sample is part of a study of T cells in Graves' hyperthyroidism and ophthalmopathy. After removal of 5 bases from V and 9 bases from J, the junction contained 8 bases not matched to a gene. Germline V gene lookup returns CDR1 SEHNR and CDR2 FQNEAQ (reference sequence). The CDR3 sequence is 14 residues long. The study included ophthalmopathy patients with Clinical Activity Score at least 3, NOSPECS grade at least 4 and duration under 3 months. Diagnostic decisions used clinical symptoms, serum thyroxine and TRAb, thyroid ultrasound and orbital computed tomography. Amplification of TCR beta CDR3 regions used RNA as the template. HTBI primers drove first-round RT-PCR of the TCR CDR3. TCRdb re-called the multiplex PCR reads with MiXCR, one entry per CDR3 protein. This sample has roughly 550,000 distinct CDR3 sequences, with about 16% found just once.

Whole-study results and caveats: Classification by a 13 V-J model distinguished ophthalmopathy from stable hyperthyroidism.

The chain carries TRBV7-9 and TRBJ2-4; 9 positions agree with TRBD1. The source is a woman between 25 and 40 years old with Graves' ophthalmopathy. What was sequenced was blood. For the CDR3, the DNA is TGTGCCAGCAGCCGTCACGGACAGGGGACCATTCAGTACTTC. Its protein is CASSRHGQGTIQYF.